Below, one TCR beta chain is given with its context. Its antigen specificity is not known. No base qualities exist here, and no much larger clone lies one base off it. The data were taken from a study of blood T cell repertoires in COVID-19 (dated by TCRdb to about 2020). Regarding the research as a whole: The collaborator samples originated in the United States, Italy and Spain and spanned the acute and convalescent phases of COVID-19. Samples were obtained from the ongoing ImmuneRACE study (first 160 participants) and from some 1,300 subjects provided by 6 global collaborators. Where available, HLA class I and class II types were obtained from metadata supplied by the sample provider rather than from assay-based typing. The repertoires were released in a freely available public database meant as a resource for research on the immune response to SARS-CoV-2. Deeply sampled blood TCRbeta repertoires from subjects exposed to, actively infected with, or recovered from COVID-19 were included in the dataset. The prospective study material was composed of cDNA or gDNA derived from T cells, B-cell-depleted T cells, or PBMCs. A de-identified subject ID, COVID-19 status, age in years and sex were almost always included in the sample metadata.

Samples from volunteer blood donors who had recovered from COVID-19 were contributed by a second Seattle source. Collaborating institutions collected whole blood in K2EDTA tubes following their own protocols. For TCRbeta analysis, collaborators shipped samples as frozen whole blood, isolated PBMCs, or DNA extracted from either of those sample types. TCRbeta CDR3 regions were amplified from genomic DNA by means of the immunoSEQ Assay, a bias-controlled multiplex PCR. Turning to the authors' computational methods: Nucleated cell counts per sample were estimated from amplification of reference gene primers within the assay. Sequence reads were collapsed and filtered to measure the absolute abundance of every unique TCRbeta CDR3 rearrangement. For each sample, productive Simpson clonality was calculated as the square root of Simpson's diversity index across productive rearrangements. TCRdb holds this immuneACCESS table with in-frame rearrangements only. Some clones are missing; in checked studies, unresolved V genes explain under half, and the rest has no known cause. D and trimming come from the DNA, and the V and J calls and clone size come from that table. Here the sample has around 130,000 clones; more than 75% occur a single time. Of the sample, about a sixth falls within the top ten clones.

The full study reports these points: The amount of clinical and demographic metadata varied by source and participant and was provided uncurated.

Sequenced sample: peripheral blood. The TCR originated in a woman aged 45-65 years who had recovered from COVID-19.

The sequenced DNA: TGTGCCACCCATAGAACAGGGGCCCACGAGCAGTACTTC. It codes for CATHRTGAHEQYF. The chain is made from TRBV7-9 and TRBJ2-7; 7 of the junction bases match TRBD1. V trim: 10 bases; J trim: 5 bases; unmatched bases: 11. CDR1 and CDR2, per the germline V gene (reference sequence), are SEHNR and FQNEAQ. The CDR3 holds 13 amino acids from the cysteine to the phenylalanine. Only CDR3 DNA remains: 39 bases, in frame from the first base.